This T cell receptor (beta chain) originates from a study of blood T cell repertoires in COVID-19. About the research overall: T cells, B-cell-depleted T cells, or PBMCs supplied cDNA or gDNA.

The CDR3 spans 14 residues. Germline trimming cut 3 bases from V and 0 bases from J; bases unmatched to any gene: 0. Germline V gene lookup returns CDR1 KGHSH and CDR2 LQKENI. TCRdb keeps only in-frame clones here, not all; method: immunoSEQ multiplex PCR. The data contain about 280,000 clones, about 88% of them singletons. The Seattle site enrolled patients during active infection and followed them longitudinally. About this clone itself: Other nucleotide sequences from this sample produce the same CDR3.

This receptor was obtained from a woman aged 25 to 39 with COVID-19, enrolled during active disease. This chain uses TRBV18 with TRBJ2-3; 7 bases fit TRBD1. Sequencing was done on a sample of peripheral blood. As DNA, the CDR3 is TGTGCCAGCTCACCGGGACAGAGCACAGATACGCAGTATTTT. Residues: CASSPGQSTDTQYF.